Below, 26 T cell receptor beta chains from the same sample are listed, as sequenced in a study of metastatic and nonmetastatic thyroid tumors. Every patient was untreated before thyroid surgery. TCRdb ran MiXCR on the PCR reads. The sample has around 22,000 clones; around 20% are singletons. Sequenced input: adjacent normal tissue. The receptor set was obtained from a male donor with papillary thyroid cancer or a benign thyroid nodule (not recorded which). Some clones in this sample may be carry-over from other donors' samples.

This chain connects TRBV29-1 to TRBJ2-5; no reliable D call. CDR1 is SQVTM, CDR2 ANQGSEA, per germline. This CDR3 spans 14 amino acids. With 7 bases removed from V and 0 bases from J, the gap between germline ends came to 15 bases. DNA of the CDR3: TGCAGCGCCACCGGGCGGACGGACCAAGAGACCCAGTACTTC. Protein product: CSATGRTDQETQYF.

This clone appeared a single time. This sequence joins TRBV4-1 and TRBJ1-2; no reliable D call. Between the trimmed V and J ends, which lost 9 bases and 9 bases, there was a span of 14 bases. Per germline, CDR1 MGHRA and CDR2 YSYEKL. The CDR3 contains 11 residues. This CDR3 reads CARRQDLRYTF. DNA for the CDR3: TGCGCCAGAAGACAAGATTTGCGCTACACCTTC.

This clone showed up just a few times. At one of its ends the junction is not consistent with the germline gene, which may arise from a read error. The J gene is TRBJ2-1, the V gene TRBV27, with TRBD2 identical over 7 bases. Germline assignment: CDR1 MNHEY and CDR2 SMNVEV (reference sequence). The CDR3 runs 14 residues. The CDR3 DNA follows: TGTGCCAGCATTAGGGGACTACAGTACAATAAGCAGTTCTTC. Protein sequence: CASIRGLQYNKQFF.

This clone occurred a few times. This sequence joins TRBV5-6 and TRBJ1-5; possible D gene TRBD1, 6 bases. The CDR3 totals 14 residues. Germline values: CDR1 SGHDT, CDR2 YYEEEE. Trimming stripped 2 bases from V and 4 bases from J, with 10 bases between. Here the CDR3 reads CASSLQGSNQPQHF. CDR3 coding DNA: TGTGCCAGCAGCTTACAGGGATCGAATCAGCCCCAGCATTTT.

This rearrangement joins TRBV5-1 to TRBJ2-5; D might be TRBD1 (5 bases). Germline V gives CDR1 SGHRS, CDR2 YFSETQ. Trimming removed 7 bases at V and 2 bases at J, with 18 bases between. The length of the CDR3 is 15 residues. The DNA for the CDR3 is TGCGCCAGCGGCTCGGACATATTTGGGCAAGAGACCCAGTACTTC. Its translation: CASGSDIFGQETQYF.

Regarding this clone: Germline and junction disagree at one end, which may indicate a read error. Additional DNA sequences in this sample encode the identical CDR3. The rearrangement links TRBV27 to TRBJ1-1, with D uncertain. This CDR3 has 13 amino acids. In germline, CDR1 is MNHEY, CDR2 SMNVEV (reference sequence). The CDR3 loop reads CASSLSANTEAFF. The CDR3 coding sequence is TGTGCCAGCAGTTTGTCTGCGAACACTGAGGCTTTCTTT.

This clone came up many times. This chain uses TRBV5-6 with TRBJ1-2; D is uncertain. Germline assignment: CDR1 SGHDT and CDR2 YYEEEE. The V end was cut by 1 base, the J end by 8 bases, with 15 bases between. The CDR3 is made up of 14 amino acids. The CDR3: CASSLNGKGEGYTF. Here the CDR3 DNA reads TGTGCCAGCAGCTTGAACGGGAAAGGTGAGGGCTACACCTTC.

The rearrangement uses TRBV4-2 and TRBJ1-2, with D unclear. Germline values: CDR1 LGHNA, CDR2 YNFKEQ. The CDR3 is made up of 15 amino acids. Trimming left V 1 base short and J 3 bases short, with 12 bases between. CDR3 nucleotides: TGTGCCAGCAGCCAAGGTAGGTCATTGGACTATGGCTACACCTTC. Encoded protein: CASSQGRSLDYGYTF.

CDR3: CASSPTGGRSQPQHF. The CDR3 DNA sequence: TGTGCCAGTAGTCCTACAGGGGGAAGGAGTCAGCCCCAGCATTTT. This chain joins TRBV19 and TRBJ1-5; the match to TRBD1 covers 8 bases. The V and J ends lost 5 bases and 6 bases, in that order; junction bases with no gene match: 9. Germline CDR1 reads LNHDA; CDR2 reads SQIVND (reference sequence). The CDR3 contains 15 residues.

The table lists this clone with many counts. The chain is built from TRBV4-1 and TRBJ2-1; TRBD2 aligns across 13 bases. V shed 0 bases, J shed 10 bases, and the junction held 6 bases outside the gene matches. CDR3 length: 16 residues. Germline loops: CDR1 MGHRA, CDR2 YSYEKL. The CDR3, as DNA: TGCGCCAGCAGCCAAGAGGGTGGACTAGCGGGAGTCGAGCAGTTCTTC. It is translated as CASSQEGGLAGVEQFF.

This clone was seen a few times. V and J are TRBV6-5 and TRBJ1-2, with D perhaps TRBD1 (5 bases). V was shortened by 2 bases and J by 9 bases, with 13 bases between the two germline ends. CDR1 and CDR2 (germline): MNHEY, SVGAGI. The CDR3 consists of 13 residues. The CDR3 DNA sequence: TGTGCCAGCAGTTACCTAGGGGTAAATAGCTACACCTTC. It translates to CASSYLGVNSYTF.

This clone was counted at least ten times. The V and J genes are TRBV2 and TRBJ1-3; D is perhaps TRBD1 (6 bases). The CDR3 has 16 amino acids. Trimming shortened V by 2 bases and J by 0 bases, and 11 bases separated the two germline ends. Germline values: CDR1 SNHLY, CDR2 FYNNEI. The chain's CDR3 is CASSEIAGHSGNTIYF. In DNA, the CDR3 is TGTGCCAGCAGTGAAATTGCGGGACACTCTGGAAACACCATATATTTT. The full variable domain, completed using reference TRBV2 and TRBJ1-3, is EPEVTQTPSHQVTQMGQEVILRCVPISNHLYFYWYRQILGQKVEFLVSFYNNEISEKSEIFDDQFSVERPDGSNFTLKIRSTKLEDSAMYFCASSEIAGHSGNTIYFGEGSWLTVV.

Relative to its sample, this clone is medium-sized. The chain is built from TRBV6-1 and TRBJ1-6; TRBD1 matches at 12 bases. The CDR3 has 16 residues. Germline V CDR1 and CDR2: MNHNS, SASEGT. The J segment lost 10 bases and the V segment lost 5 bases, leaving 9 bases of the junction unmatched. The CDR3 sequence is CASSPTGTGGSSPLHF. In nucleotides, the CDR3 is TGTGCCAGCAGTCCTACCGGGACAGGGGGCTCCTCACCCCTCCACTTT.

The table lists this clone with a count of one. This could be a read error, since a much larger clone is one nucleotide away. The chain is built from TRBV7-2 and TRBJ2-7, with 8 nucleotides matching TRBD2. V dropped 2 bases and J dropped 3; count of bases not matched to a gene: 0. The CDR3 runs 13 residues. Germline V gene lookup returns CDR1 SGHTA and CDR2 FQGNSA. The CDR3 DNA sequence: TGTGCCAGCAGCTTAAGCGGGGGCTACGAGCAGTACTTC. Translation gives CASSLSGGYEQYF.

Concerning this clone itself: This may come from a read error, since a much larger clone is one base off. Other nucleotide sequences in the sample specify the same CDR3. V gene TRBV2 combines with J gene TRBJ2-4; TRBD1 aligns across 8 bases. Germline CDR1 and CDR2: SNHLY and FYNNEI. The CDR3 is 13 residues long. Here the CDR3 reads CASSPLPGQASYF. The CDR3 region has the DNA TGCGCCAGCAGTCCCCTTCCGGGACAGGCTTCGTACTTC. The variable domain in full, completed from reference TRBV2 and TRBJ2-4, reads EPEVTQTPSHQVTQMGQEVILRCVPISNHLYFYWYRQILGQKVEFLVSFYNNEISEKSEIFDDQFSVERPDGSNFTLKIRSTKLEDSAMYFCASSPLPGQASYFGAGTRLSVL.

With regard to this clone: Without the conserved terminal phenylalanine or tryptophan, this CDR3 likely stems from a read error. The V call is TRBV20-1, the J call TRBJ2-3; 11 positions match TRBD2. Trimming took 5 bases from V and 3 from J; bases not matched to a gene: 13. Germline V gene sequence: CDR1 DFQATT, CDR2 SNEGSKA (reference sequence). The CDR3 extends over 17 amino acids. In DNA form, the CDR3 reads TGCAGTGCTCAACGACCGGGACTAGCGGTAGCAACAGATACGCAGTATTCT. This encodes CSAQRPGLAVATDTQYS.

By frequency in the sample, this clone is medium-sized. V is TRBV5-1 and J is TRBJ1-6; TRBD1 matches 8 bases. CDR1 is SGHRS, CDR2 YFSETQ, per germline. This CDR3 contains 16 residues. Losses at the gene ends were 4 bases for V and 8 bases for J; bases not matched to a gene: 11. The CDR3 spells CASSPGWTGFDSPLHF. In DNA form, the CDR3 reads TGCGCCAGCAGCCCAGGGTGGACAGGGTTTGATTCACCCCTCCACTTT.

This clone was seen at least ten times. At one end the junction does not follow the germline gene, possibly because of a read error. This rearrangement joins TRBV5-6 to TRBJ2-2; possible D gene TRBD2, 5 bases. The CDR3 consists of 14 residues. CDR1 and CDR2 from the germline V gene are SGHDT and YYEEEE. The CDR3 sequence is CASSLGGNTGEPFF. CDR3 coding DNA: TGTGCCAGCAGCTTGGGTGGGAACACCGGGGAGCCGTTTTTT.

This chain connects TRBV5-6 to TRBJ2-5; 7 bases align to TRBD2. The CDR3 is 16 residues long. CDR1 and CDR2 from the germline V gene are SGHDT and YYEEEE. V was clipped by 1 base and J by 1 base; unmatched bases: 7. The CDR3 region has the DNA TGTGCCAGCAGCTTGAGGTGGGAGGGACCCCAAGAGACCCAGTACTTC. Translation gives CASSLRWEGPQETQYF.

This clone was detected only a few times. The chain carries TRBV6-2 or TRBV6-3 and TRBJ2-1; 7 bases align to TRBD1. The CDR3 loop spans 16 amino acids. Looked up from germline, CDR1 is MNHEY and CDR2 is SVGEGT. Trimming at V came to 3 bases and at J to 10 bases, leaving 15 bases not matched to a gene. The CDR3 nucleotides read TGTGCCAGCAGTTATCCCACAGGGGAATCCACAGGAGAGCAGTTCTTC. Protein sequence: CASSYPTGESTGEQFF.

This clone is medium-sized within its sample. V and J are TRBV28 and TRBJ1-2, with 7 bases aligning to TRBD1. Germline CDR1 and CDR2: MDHEN and SYDVKM. The CDR3 runs 13 residues. With V trimmed by 4 bases and J by 4 bases, 3 bases remained unmatched. CDR3 DNA sequence: TGTGCCAGCAGTTCAGGGGGTGGCTATGGCTACACCTTC. Its translation is CASSSGGGYGYTF.

This clone was detected once. This sequence joins TRBV4-3 and TRBJ1-5, with a tentative D call TRBD1 (6 bases). V was clipped by 1 base and J by 6 bases, with 13 bases between them. Germline-derived CDR1 and CDR2 are LGHNA and YSLEER. The CDR3 is made up of 15 amino acids. Here the CDR3 DNA reads TGCGCCAGCAGCCAAGTTTCCGGGGGCGGTCAGCCCCAGCATTTT. It yields the protein CASSQVSGGGQPQHF.

This clone was detected ten times or more. The V and J genes are TRBV9 and TRBJ2-3; D is unclear. The ends were cut back, 0 bases at V and 1 base at J, with 9 bases in the middle. The CDR3 length is 15 residues. Germline V CDR1 and CDR2: SGDLS, YYNGEE. The CDR3 DNA reads as TGTGCCAGCAGCGTAGTAAACGTAGGCACAGATACGCAGTATTTT. Translated: CASSVVNVGTDTQYF.

As for this clone: At one boundary the junction diverges from the germline segment, which might be a read error. The chain joins TRBV7-9 to TRBJ2-1; D is unresolved. The germline V gene has CDR1 SEHNR and CDR2 FQNEAQ (reference sequence). The CDR3 covers 14 residues. CDR3 region: CASSLDSSHNEQFF. The CDR3 DNA reads as TGTGCCAGCAGCTTAGACAGCTCCCACAATGAGCAGTTCTTC.

In its sample, this clone was seen many times. The chain combines TRBV7-9 with TRBJ2-3, with TRBD2 identical over 7 bases. V gave up 5 bases and J gave up 5 bases; unmatched junction bases: 13. CDR1 SEHNR and CDR2 FQNEAQ come from the germline V gene (reference sequence). The CDR3 is made up of 16 amino acids. The DNA for the CDR3 is TGTGCCAGCAGCCCGGATCGGGGAGGGCTGGTAGATACGCAGTATTTT. Protein product: CASSPDRGGLVDTQYF.

This clone was seen ten or more times. The rearrangement links TRBV30 to TRBJ1-1; D possibly corresponds to TRBD1 (5 bases). The V gene's germline CDR1 is GTSNPN and CDR2 SVGIG (reference sequence). This CDR3 spans 12 amino acids. The germline V and J ends were trimmed by 0 bases and 6 bases, with 8 bases remaining between them. The CDR3 DNA reads TGTGCCTGGAGTGTCGGGGGGTCTGAAGCTTTCTTT. This translates into CAWSVGGSEAFF.